These 20 T cell receptor beta chains came from one sample sequenced in a study of cytomegalovirus exposure and HLA in healthy donors. PCR employed 60 Vbeta and 13 Jbeta primers. Method: immunoSEQ multiplex PCR; TCRdb's copy keeps in-frame clones and lacks some. The data contain about 180,000 clones, about four fifths of them singletons. The sample was PBMCs. These TCRs come from a man in his forties in good health and CMV-seronegative.

V usage is TRBV28 and J usage is TRBJ1-1, with D possibly being TRBD1 (6 bases). CDR3 length: 16 residues. In germline, CDR1 is MDHEN, CDR2 SYDVKM. V was cut by 6 bases and J by 3 bases, with 20 bases left in between. The chain's CDR3 is CASRTQGLERYTEAFF. The CDR3, as DNA: TGTGCCAGCAGAACACAGGGTCTTGAGAGGTACACTGAAGCTTTCTTT.

The chain links TRBV5-1 to TRBJ2-7; TRBD1 matches at 10 bases. The CDR3 extends over 15 amino acids. The V and J ends lost 0 bases and 7 bases, in that order; junction bases with no gene match: 7. Looked up from germline, CDR1 is SGHRS and CDR2 is YFSETQ. The CDR3 nucleotides are TGCGCCAGCAGCTTGGGGGACAGGGGACCGGAGGAGCAGTACTTC. Residues: CASSLGDRGPEEQYF.

V is TRBV7-8 and J is TRBJ1-1, with D unclear. CDR3 size: 15 residues. CDR1 is SGHVS and CDR2 is FQNEAQ in the germline V gene. The V and J ends lost 5 bases and 0 bases respectively, with 13 bases between them. CDR3 region: CASSSRLFMNTEAFF. As DNA, the CDR3 is TGTGCCAGCAGCAGCAGACTATTCATGAACACTGAAGCTTTCTTT.

The chain is built from TRBV6-6 and TRBJ1-3; D might be TRBD1 (6 bases). Trimming took off 9 bases at V and 4 bases at J, with 16 bases between the two ends. Per germline, CDR1 MNHNY and CDR2 SVGAGI (reference sequence). The CDR3 covers 14 residues. The CDR3 sequence: CASRSKGVGNTIYF. As DNA, the CDR3 is TGTGCCAGTCGATCCAAGGGGGTCGGAAACACCATATATTTT.

This chain connects TRBV6-5 to TRBJ1-2, with a possible D match to TRBD1 (5 bases). Trimming left V 5 bases short and J 5 bases short, with 18 bases between. This CDR3 region has 15 residues. Germline lookup yields CDR1 MNHEY and CDR2 SVGAGI. CDR3 bases: TGTGCCAGCAGTGTAAAGCCAGGGCCTAGTTATGGCTACACCTTC. Translating gives CASSVKPGPSYGYTF.

The chain uses TRBV28 and TRBJ1-4; D remains unclear. This CDR3 is 13 amino acids long. V lost 3 bases, J lost 10 bases, and 12 bases lay in between. Germline assignment: CDR1 MDHEN and CDR2 SYDVKM. Here the CDR3 reads CASSLEVPGKLFF. CDR3 bases: TGTGCCAGCAGTTTGGAGGTTCCTGGAAAACTGTTTTTT.

The V gene is TRBV7-8, the J gene TRBJ2-7, with 8 bases identical to TRBD1. The junction had 7 bases not matched to a gene; V was cut back by 5 bases and J by 4 bases. Germline V gives CDR1 SGHVS, CDR2 FQNEAQ. The CDR3 has 14 residues. CDR3 sequence reads: CASSVDRGPYEQYF. The CDR3 coding sequence is TGTGCCAGCAGCGTCGACAGGGGACCGTACGAGCAGTACTTC.

CDR3: CAWSVGLAGVQETQYF. In DNA, the CDR3 is TGTGCCTGGAGTGTGGGGCTAGCGGGAGTACAAGAGACCCAGTACTTC. V gene TRBV30 combines with J gene TRBJ2-5; 10 bases match TRBD2. The CDR3 consists of 16 residues. Germline CDR1 GTSNPN, CDR2 SVGIG (reference sequence). Trimming cost V 0 bases and J 2 bases; bases outside gene matches: 6.

This chain links TRBV7-2 with TRBJ1-5; the D gene is possibly TRBD1 (5 bases). V was pared by 5 bases and J by 7 bases, with 15 bases between. This CDR3 is 14 amino acids long. In germline, CDR1 is SGHTA, CDR2 FQGNSA. This chain's CDR3 is CASSLGLGGQPQHF. The CDR3 nucleotides read TGTGCCAGCAGCCTGGGACTGGGGGGGCAGCCCCAGCATTTT.

V usage is TRBV5-4 and J usage is TRBJ1-1; D unclear. Trimming cost V 3 bases and J 11 bases, with 20 bases left between them. Looked up from germline, CDR1 is SGHNT and CDR2 is YYREEE (reference sequence). The CDR3 has 14 amino acids. The CDR3 loop is CASSSPQEGMSAFF. CDR3 sequence (DNA): TGTGCCAGCAGCTCCCCCCAGGAGGGTATGTCGGCTTTCTTT.

The chain links TRBV28 to TRBJ1-5, with TRBD1 identical over 9 bases. CDR1 is MDHEN, CDR2 SYDVKM, per germline. This CDR3 is 14 amino acids long. V was pared by 6 bases and J by 6 bases, with 6 bases of the junction left unmatched. CDR3 amino acids: CASSRTGGTQPQHF. The CDR3 coding sequence is TGTGCCAGCAGCCGTACAGGGGGCACTCAGCCCCAGCATTTT.

This rearrangement joins TRBV27 to TRBJ2-3; perhaps TRBD2 as D (5 bases). Germline CDR1 reads MNHEY; CDR2 reads SMNVEV (reference sequence). The ends were cut back, 6 bases at V and 4 bases at J, with 8 bases in the middle. The CDR3 runs to 12 residues. CDR3 DNA sequence: TGTGCCAGCAGAGGACTGCCAGATACGCAGTATTTT. It yields the protein CASRGLPDTQYF.

J is TRBJ1-3 and V is TRBV4-3; D might be TRBD1 (5 bases). The CDR3 spans 18 residues. Germline V lookup: CDR1 LGHNA, CDR2 YSLEER. V was cut by 0 bases and J by 0 bases, with 15 bases left in between. DNA for the CDR3: TGCGCCAGCAGCCAAGAGATGCAGGGCACTCACTCTGGAAACACCATATATTTT. Translated: CASSQEMQGTHSGNTIYF.

This chain uses TRBV7-9 with TRBJ2-5; possibly TRBD2 for D (6 bases). This CDR3 is built from 14 residues. Trimming took 0 bases from V and 4 from J, leaving 9 bases between them. Germline lookup yields CDR1 SEHNR and CDR2 FQNEAQ (reference sequence). The CDR3 loop is CASSLAGGTETQYF. The CDR3 bases are TGTGCCAGCAGCTTAGCGGGCGGGACAGAGACCCAGTACTTC. Combining the CDR3 with reference TRBV7-9 and TRBJ2-5 gives the whole variable domain DTGVSQNPRHKITKRGQNVTFRCDPISEHNRLYWYRQTLGQGPEFLTYFQNEAQLEKSRLLSDRFSAERPKGSFSTLEIQRTEQGDSAMYLCASSLAGGTETQYFGPGTRLLVL.

The chain joins TRBV4-3 to TRBJ2-7; TRBD1 matches 7 bases. The J segment lost 1 base and the V segment lost 0 bases, leaving 9 bases of the junction unmatched. Germline assignment: CDR1 LGHNA and CDR2 YSLEER. CDR3 length: 17 residues. The CDR3 is CASSQDRQGRWSYEQYF. DNA of the CDR3: TGCGCCAGCAGCCAAGATAGACAGGGAAGATGGTCCTACGAGCAGTACTTC.

V is TRBV4-2 and J is TRBJ2-5; 11 bases are shared with TRBD2. This CDR3 is built from 16 residues. V was pared by 1 base and J by 2 bases, with 3 bases of the junction left unmatched. Germline V gene lookup returns CDR1 LGHNA and CDR2 YNFKEQ. The CDR3, as DNA: TGTGCCAGCAGCCAAGTACTAGCGGGGGTGCAAGAGACCCAGTACTTC. Its protein is CASSQVLAGVQETQYF.

This clone was seen a single time. The chain combines TRBV9 with TRBJ1-2; 7 nucleotides align to TRBD1. The CDR3 sequence is 14 residues long. Unmatched junction bases numbered 4, after V lost 3 bases and J lost 2 bases. CDR1 is SGDLS and CDR2 is YYNGEE in the germline V gene. CDR3 in DNA: TGTGCCAGCAGCGACGGGACAGCGAACTATGGCTACACCTTC. This encodes CASSDGTANYGYTF. Variable domain in full (rest from reference TRBV9 and TRBJ1-2): DSGVTQTPKHLITATGQRVTLRCSPRSGDLSVYWYQQSLDQGLQFLIQYYNGEERAKGNILERFSAQQFPDLHSELNLSSLELGDSALYFCASSDGTANYGYTFGSGTRLTVV.

This chain connects TRBV6-5 to TRBJ2-1, with TRBD2 as a possible D gene (6 bases). The CDR3 is made up of 15 amino acids. V was cut by 4 bases and J by 5 bases, with 15 bases left in between. The V gene's germline CDR1 is MNHEY and CDR2 SVGAGI. The CDR3 sequence is CASSSPRGGNNEQFF. CDR3 coding DNA: TGTGCCAGCAGTTCCCCCAGAGGAGGGAACAATGAGCAGTTCTTC.

The chain carries TRBV4-2 and TRBJ1-1; 10 nucleotides line up with TRBD1. The germline V gene has CDR1 LGHNA and CDR2 YNFKEQ. The CDR3 is made up of 16 amino acids. The V segment lost 4 bases and the J segment 12 bases; nucleotides outside the gene matches: 17. This CDR3 reads CASSPVLAGTGVVTFF. Here the CDR3 DNA reads TGTGCCAGCAGCCCGGTCCTCGCCGGGACAGGGGTTGTGACTTTCTTT.

The chain joins TRBV5-1 to TRBJ1-6; 8 bases align to TRBD1. This CDR3 contains 15 residues. The V segment lost 3 bases and the J segment 10 bases; nucleotides outside the gene matches: 9. Germline V gene sequence: CDR1 SGHRS, CDR2 YFSETQ. The CDR3 coding sequence is TGCGCCAGCAGCTCACAAGGACAGGGATCCTCACCCCTCCACTTT. Translating it yields CASSSQGQGSSPLHF. Full variable domain (missing parts from reference TRBV5-1 and TRBJ1-6): KAGVTQTPRYLIKTRGQQVTLSCSPISGHRSVSWYQQTPGQGLQFLFEYFSETQRNKGNFPGRFSGRQFSNSRSEMNVSTLELGDSALYLCASSSQGQGSSPLHFGNGTRLTVT.